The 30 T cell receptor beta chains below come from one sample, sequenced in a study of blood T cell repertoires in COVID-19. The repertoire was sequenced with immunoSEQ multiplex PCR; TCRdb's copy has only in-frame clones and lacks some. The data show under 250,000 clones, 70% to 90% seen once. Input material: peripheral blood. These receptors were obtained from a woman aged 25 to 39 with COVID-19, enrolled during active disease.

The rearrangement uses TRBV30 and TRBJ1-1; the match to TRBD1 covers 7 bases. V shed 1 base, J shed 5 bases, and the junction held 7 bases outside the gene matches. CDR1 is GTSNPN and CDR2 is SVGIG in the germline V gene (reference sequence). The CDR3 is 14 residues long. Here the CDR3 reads CAWSATRQGTEAFF. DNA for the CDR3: TGTGCCTGGAGTGCCACCCGACAGGGTACTGAAGCTTTCTTT.

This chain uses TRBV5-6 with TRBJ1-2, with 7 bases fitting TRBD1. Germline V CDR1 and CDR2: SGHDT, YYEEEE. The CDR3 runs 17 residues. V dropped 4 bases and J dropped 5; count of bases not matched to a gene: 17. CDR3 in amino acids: CASSNRPGQRSFYGYTF. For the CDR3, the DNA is TGTGCCAGCAGCAACCGACCGGGACAGAGGTCCTTTTATGGCTACACCTTC.

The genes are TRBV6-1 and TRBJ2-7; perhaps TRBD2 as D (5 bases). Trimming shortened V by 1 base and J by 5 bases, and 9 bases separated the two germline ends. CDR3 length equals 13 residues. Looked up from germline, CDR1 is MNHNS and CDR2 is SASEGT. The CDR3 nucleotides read TGTGCCAGCAGTGAAGTGGCTAGCAACGAGCAGTACGTC. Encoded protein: CASSEVASNEQYV.

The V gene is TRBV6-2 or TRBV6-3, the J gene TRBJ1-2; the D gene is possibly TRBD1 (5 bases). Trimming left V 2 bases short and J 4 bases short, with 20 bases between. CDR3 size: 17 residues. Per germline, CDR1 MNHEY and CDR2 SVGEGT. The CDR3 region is CASSYGPGSAFFYGYTF. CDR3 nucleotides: TGTGCCAGCAGTTACGGGCCAGGGTCCGCCTTCTTCTATGGCTACACCTTC.

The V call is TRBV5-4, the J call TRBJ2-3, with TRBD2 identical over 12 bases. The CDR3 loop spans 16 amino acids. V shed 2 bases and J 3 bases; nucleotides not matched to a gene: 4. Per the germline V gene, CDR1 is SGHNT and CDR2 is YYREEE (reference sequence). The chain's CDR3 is CASSLRTSGTTDTQYF. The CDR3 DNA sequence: TGTGCCAGCAGCTTAAGGACTAGCGGGACTACAGATACGCAGTATTTT.

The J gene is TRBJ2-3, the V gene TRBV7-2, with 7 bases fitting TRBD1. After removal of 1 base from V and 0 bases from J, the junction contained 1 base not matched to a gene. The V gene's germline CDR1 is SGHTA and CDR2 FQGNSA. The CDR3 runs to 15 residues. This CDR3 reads CASSLGGQSTDTQYF. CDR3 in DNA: TGTGCCAGCAGCTTAGGGGGACAGAGCACAGATACGCAGTATTTT.

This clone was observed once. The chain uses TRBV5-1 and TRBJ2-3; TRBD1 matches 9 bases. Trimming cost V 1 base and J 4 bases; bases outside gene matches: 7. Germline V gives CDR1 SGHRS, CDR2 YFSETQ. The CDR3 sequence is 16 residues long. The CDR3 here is CASSLLGQGLPDTQYF. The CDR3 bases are TGCGCCAGCAGCTTGCTGGGACAGGGATTACCAGATACGCAGTATTTT.

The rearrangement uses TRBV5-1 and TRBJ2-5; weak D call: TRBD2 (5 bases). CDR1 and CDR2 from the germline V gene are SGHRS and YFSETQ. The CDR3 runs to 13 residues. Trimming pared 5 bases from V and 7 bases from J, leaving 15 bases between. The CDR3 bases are TGCGCCAGCAGTCAAAGCGGTCCCCGGACCCAGTACTTC. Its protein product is CASSQSGPRTQYF.

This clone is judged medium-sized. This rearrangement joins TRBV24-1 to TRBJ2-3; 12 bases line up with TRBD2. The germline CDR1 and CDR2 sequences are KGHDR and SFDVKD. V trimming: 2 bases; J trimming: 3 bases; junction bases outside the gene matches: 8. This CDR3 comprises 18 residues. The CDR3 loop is CATSDSLMTSGRTDTQYF. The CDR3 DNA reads TGTGCCACCAGTGATTCCCTGATGACTAGCGGGAGAACAGATACGCAGTATTTT.

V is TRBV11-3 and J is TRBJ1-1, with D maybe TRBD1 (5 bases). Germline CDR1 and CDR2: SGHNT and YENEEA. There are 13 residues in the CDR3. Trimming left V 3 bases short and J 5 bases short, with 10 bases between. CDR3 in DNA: TGTGCCAGCAGCTTGGGGGGACGGACTGAAGCTTTCTTT. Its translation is CASSLGGRTEAFF.

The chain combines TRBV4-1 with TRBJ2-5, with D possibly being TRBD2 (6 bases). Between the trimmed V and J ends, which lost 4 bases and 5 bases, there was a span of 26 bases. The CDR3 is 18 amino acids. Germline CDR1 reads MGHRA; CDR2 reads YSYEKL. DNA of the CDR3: TGCGCCAGCAGCCTCCCACCAGGGCGGGGAATTCGGTCGGAGACCCAGTACTTC. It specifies CASSLPPGRGIRSETQYF.

The CDR3 protein is CASRGTVELFF. The CDR3 region has the DNA TGTGCCAGCAGGGGGACTGTCGAGCTGTTTTTT. The chain uses TRBV6-5 and TRBJ2-2; D might be TRBD2 (6 bases). The CDR3 is 11 residues long. Germline V gene data show CDR1 as MNHEY and CDR2 as SVGAGI. Trimming shortened V by 6 bases and J by 11 bases, and 10 bases separated the two germline ends.

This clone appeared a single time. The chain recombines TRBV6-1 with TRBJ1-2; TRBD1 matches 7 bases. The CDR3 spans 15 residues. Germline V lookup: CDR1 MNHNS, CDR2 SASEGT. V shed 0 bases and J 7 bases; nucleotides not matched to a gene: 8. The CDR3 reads CASSEAIDRVAGYTF. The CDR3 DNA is TGTGCCAGCAGTGAAGCGATCGACAGGGTGGCTGGCTACACCTTC.

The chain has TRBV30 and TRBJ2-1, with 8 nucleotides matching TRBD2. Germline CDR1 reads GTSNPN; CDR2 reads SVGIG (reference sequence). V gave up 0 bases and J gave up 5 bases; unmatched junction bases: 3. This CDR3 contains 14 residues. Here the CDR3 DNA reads TGTGCCTGGAGTGTAGGGACTAGTCACAATGAGCAGTTCTTC. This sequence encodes CAWSVGTSHNEQFF.

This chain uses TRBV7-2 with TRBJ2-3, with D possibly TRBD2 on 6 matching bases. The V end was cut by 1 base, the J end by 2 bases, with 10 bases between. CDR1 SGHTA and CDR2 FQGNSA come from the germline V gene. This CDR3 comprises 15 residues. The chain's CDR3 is CASSLVRGNTDTQYF. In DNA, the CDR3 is TGTGCCAGCAGCTTAGTTCGGGGGAACACAGATACGCAGTATTTT.

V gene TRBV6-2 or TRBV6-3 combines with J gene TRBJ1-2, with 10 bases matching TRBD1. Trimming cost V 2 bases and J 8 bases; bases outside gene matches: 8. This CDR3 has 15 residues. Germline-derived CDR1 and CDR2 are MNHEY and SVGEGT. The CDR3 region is CASSYTGQGLSGYTF. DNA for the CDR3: TGTGCCAGCAGTTACACGGGACAGGGGTTGAGCGGCTACACCTTC.

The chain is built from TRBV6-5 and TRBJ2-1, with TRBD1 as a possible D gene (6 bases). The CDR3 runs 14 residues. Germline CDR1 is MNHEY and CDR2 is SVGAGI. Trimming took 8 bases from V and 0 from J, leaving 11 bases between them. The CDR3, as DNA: TGTGCCAGCGCCAGGGGAAGCTCCTACAATGAGCAGTTCTTC. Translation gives CASARGSSYNEQFF.

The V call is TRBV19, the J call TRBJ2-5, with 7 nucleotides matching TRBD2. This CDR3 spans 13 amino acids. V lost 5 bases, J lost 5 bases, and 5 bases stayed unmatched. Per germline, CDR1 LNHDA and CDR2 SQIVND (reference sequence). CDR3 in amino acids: CASSYMRGETQYF. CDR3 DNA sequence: TGTGCCAGTAGTTACATGCGGGGGGAGACCCAGTACTTC.

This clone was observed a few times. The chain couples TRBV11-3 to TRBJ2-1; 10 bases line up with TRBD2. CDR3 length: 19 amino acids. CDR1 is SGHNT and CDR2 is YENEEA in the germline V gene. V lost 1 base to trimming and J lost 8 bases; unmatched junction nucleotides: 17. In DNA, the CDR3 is TGTGCCAGCAGCTTAGGCCTCCCCATTAGCGGGAGGTTGATCCATGAGCAGTTCTTC. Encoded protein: CASSLGLPISGRLIHEQFF.

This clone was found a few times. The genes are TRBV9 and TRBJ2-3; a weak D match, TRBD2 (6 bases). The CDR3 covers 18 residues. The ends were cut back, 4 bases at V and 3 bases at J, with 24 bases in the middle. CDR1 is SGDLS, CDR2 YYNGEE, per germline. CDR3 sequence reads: CASSPGGLGRVATDTQYF. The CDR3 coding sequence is TGTGCCAGCAGCCCCGGAGGGTTGGGCAGGGTAGCTACAGATACGCAGTATTTT.

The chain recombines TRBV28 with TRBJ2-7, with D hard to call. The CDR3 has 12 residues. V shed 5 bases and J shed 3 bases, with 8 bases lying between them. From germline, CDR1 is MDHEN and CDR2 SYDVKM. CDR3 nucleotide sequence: TGTGCCAGCAGTCCCTCCTACTACGAGCAGTACTTC. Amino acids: CASSPSYYEQYF.

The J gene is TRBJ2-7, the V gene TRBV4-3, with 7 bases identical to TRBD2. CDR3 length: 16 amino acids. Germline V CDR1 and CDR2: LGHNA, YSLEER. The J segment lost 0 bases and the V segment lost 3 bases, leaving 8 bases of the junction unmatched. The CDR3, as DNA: TGCGCCAGCAGCCATTTCAGTGGGGGGGGCTCCTACGAGCAGTACTTC. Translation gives CASSHFSGGGSYEQYF.

The chain's CDR3 is CASSIGTGYSDTEAFF. CDR3 DNA: TGTGCCAGTAGTATCGGAACAGGGTACTCGGACACTGAAGCTTTCTTT. V and J are TRBV19 and TRBJ1-1; a weak D match, TRBD1 (6 bases). V lost 3 bases and J 3 bases, leaving 17 bases between the germline ends. The CDR3 runs 16 residues. CDR1 LNHDA and CDR2 SQIVND come from the germline V gene (reference sequence).

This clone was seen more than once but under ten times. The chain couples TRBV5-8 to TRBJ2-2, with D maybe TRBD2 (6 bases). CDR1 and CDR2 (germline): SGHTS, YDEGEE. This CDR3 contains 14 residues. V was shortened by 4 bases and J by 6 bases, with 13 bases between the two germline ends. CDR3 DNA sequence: TGTGCCAGCAGCCTCGGCAGGGAGGCCGGGGAGCTGTTTTTT. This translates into CASSLGREAGELFF.

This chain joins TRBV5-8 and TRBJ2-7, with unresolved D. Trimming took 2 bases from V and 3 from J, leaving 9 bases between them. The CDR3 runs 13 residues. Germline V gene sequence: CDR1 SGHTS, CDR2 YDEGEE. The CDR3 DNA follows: TGTGCCAGCAGCTTCGTTACCGGCTACGAGCAGTACGTC. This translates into CASSFVTGYEQYV.

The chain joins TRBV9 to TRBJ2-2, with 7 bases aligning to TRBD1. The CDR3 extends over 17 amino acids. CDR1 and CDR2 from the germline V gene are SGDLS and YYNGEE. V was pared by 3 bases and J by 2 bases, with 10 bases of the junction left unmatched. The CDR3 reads CASSGRQGSSNTGELFF. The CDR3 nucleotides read TGTGCCAGCAGCGGCCGACAGGGCTCCTCAAACACCGGGGAGCTGTTTTTT.

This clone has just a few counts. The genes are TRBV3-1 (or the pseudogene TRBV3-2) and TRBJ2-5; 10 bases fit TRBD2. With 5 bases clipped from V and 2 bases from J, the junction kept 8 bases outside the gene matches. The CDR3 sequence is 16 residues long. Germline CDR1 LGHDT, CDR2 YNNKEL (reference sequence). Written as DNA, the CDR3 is TGTGCCAGCAGCTCCCGTCGAGCGGGGGGGCAAGAGACCCAGTACTTC. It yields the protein CASSSRRAGGQETQYF.

This chain's CDR3 is CASSYPSQGTTEAFF. The CDR3 DNA is TGTGCCAGCAGTTACCCGAGCCAGGGGACGACTGAAGCTTTCTTT. The genes are TRBV6-6 and TRBJ1-1; a possible D gene is TRBD1 (6 bases). Trimming stripped 2 bases from V and 5 bases from J, with 15 bases between. Germline values: CDR1 MNHNY, CDR2 SVGAGI (reference sequence). This CDR3 has 15 amino acids.

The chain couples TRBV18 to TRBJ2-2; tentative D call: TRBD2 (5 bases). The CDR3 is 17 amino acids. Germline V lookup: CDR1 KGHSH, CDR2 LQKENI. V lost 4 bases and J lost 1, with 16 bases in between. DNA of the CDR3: TGTGCCAGCTCACGGCGTCCAGCGGACGGGAACACCGGGGAGCTGTTTTTT. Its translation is CASSRRPADGNTGELFF.

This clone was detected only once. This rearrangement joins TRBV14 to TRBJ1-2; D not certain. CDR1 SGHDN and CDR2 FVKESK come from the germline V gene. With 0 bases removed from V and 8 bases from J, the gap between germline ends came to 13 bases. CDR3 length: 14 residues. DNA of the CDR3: TGTGCCAGCAGCCAAGATATCCACTCGGGAGGCTACACCTTC. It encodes CASSQDIHSGGYTF.